A selection of T cell receptor beta chains follows, all from one sample in a study of T cell responses to AZD1222 COVID-19 vaccine. Clones were sequenced by immunoSEQ multiplex PCR, and TCRdb holds only the in-frame ones, with some missing. The sample lists about 55,000 clones, about 81% occurring once. The sample here was peripheral blood, taken on day 0 of AZD1222 vaccination. The receptors here all came from an adult in good health. The CDR3 runs from the conserved cysteine through the conserved F or W. Each record gives: CDR3 DNA, CDR3 protein, clone size, J gene, V gene, D gene. D genes are given only for firm matches. Size is omitted from some rows. Given values are once, few, many or a class for expanded clones.

CDR3 DNA: TGTGCCAGCAGCTTAAAGCCTGAGCTTTCCTACGAGCAGTACTTC
CDR3 protein: CASSLKPELSYEQYF
clone size: -
J gene: TRBJ2-7
V gene: TRBV7-2
D gene: -

CDR3 DNA: TGTGCCAGCAGCCAAGAGGACAGGTTCTCCGCTGAAGCTTTCTTT
CDR3 protein: CASSQEDRFSAEAFF
clone size: -
J gene: TRBJ1-1
V gene: TRBV14
D gene: TRBD1

CDR3 DNA: TGTGCCACCTATTACCGAGGCGGGAGCTATGCAGATACGCAGTATTTT
CDR3 protein: CATYYRGGSYADTQYF
clone size: few
J gene: TRBJ2-3
V gene: TRBV28
D gene: TRBD2

CDR3 DNA: TGTGCCACCAGTGACACTAGGACAGATACGCAGTATTTT
CDR3 protein: CATSDTRTDTQYF
clone size: once
J gene: TRBJ2-3
V gene: TRBV24-1
D gene: -

CDR3 DNA: TGTGCCAGCTCACCGGGTTACCAAGAGACCCAGTACTTC
CDR3 protein: CASSPGYQETQYF
clone size: -
J gene: TRBJ2-5
V gene: TRBV18
D gene: -

CDR3 DNA: TGCGCCAGCAGTAGGGCGGGGGAGTACAATGAGCAGTTCTTC
CDR3 protein: CASSRAGEYNEQFF
clone size: -
J gene: TRBJ2-1
V gene: TRBV5-1
D gene: TRBD2

CDR3 DNA: TGTGCCATCAGTGACCCAACAGAGAGCAATCAGCCCCAGCATTTT
CDR3 protein: CAISDPTESNQPQHF
clone size: -
J gene: TRBJ1-5
V gene: TRBV10-3
D gene: -

CDR3 DNA: TGTGCCAGCAGTGAACAAGGGACAGGGATATCCGGGGAGCTGTTTTTT
CDR3 protein: CASSEQGTGISGELFF
clone size: -
J gene: TRBJ2-2
V gene: TRBV2
D gene: TRBD1

CDR3 DNA: TGTGCCAGCCGGTTAACCTACGAGCAGTACTTC
CDR3 protein: CASRLTYEQYF
clone size: -
J gene: TRBJ2-7
V gene: TRBV2
D gene: -

CDR3 DNA: TGCGCCAGCAGCCAGGATTCAAACACAGATACGCAGTATTTT
CDR3 protein: CASSQDSNTDTQYF
clone size: -
J gene: TRBJ2-3
V gene: TRBV4-1
D gene: -

CDR3 DNA: TGTGCCAGCAGCAGAGAGACAGGGGTTGGCAATCAGCCCCAGCATTTT
CDR3 protein: CASSRETGVGNQPQHF
clone size: once
J gene: TRBJ1-5
V gene: TRBV7-8
D gene: TRBD1

CDR3 DNA: TGCAGCGCCGGGGGGACAGGGGTTCAGTACTTC
CDR3 protein: CSAGGTGVQYF
clone size: -
J gene: TRBJ2-5
V gene: TRBV29-1
D gene: TRBD1

CDR3 DNA: TGTGCCAGCAGCCCTGCGGAAAGCTCCTACAATGAGCAGTTCTTC
CDR3 protein: CASSPAESSYNEQFF
clone size: -
J gene: TRBJ2-1
V gene: TRBV4-2
D gene: -

CDR3 DNA: TGTGCCAGCAGAGGGGACAGCGAGGGCTACACCTTC
CDR3 protein: CASRGDSEGYTF
clone size: -
J gene: TRBJ1-2
V gene: TRBV2
D gene: TRBD1

CDR3 DNA: TGTGCCAGCAGTTACGGGAGACAGGGAGGCGGCTACACCTTC
CDR3 protein: CASSYGRQGGGYTF
clone size: -
J gene: TRBJ1-2
V gene: TRBV6-5
D gene: TRBD1

CDR3 DNA: TGTGCCAGCAGTTTAATAACACGGGTTAGCAATCAGCCCCAGCATTTT
CDR3 protein: CASSLITRVSNQPQHF
clone size: -
J gene: TRBJ1-5
V gene: TRBV28
D gene: -

CDR3 DNA: TGTGCCAGCAGCCAAACCGGGACCAGGATGGGAAACACCATATATTTT
CDR3 protein: CASSQTGTRMGNTIYF
clone size: few
J gene: TRBJ1-3
V gene: TRBV4-2
D gene: -

CDR3 DNA: TGTGCCAGCAGTCGCCTACTAGAAACAGAGCAGTACTTC
CDR3 protein: CASSRLLETEQYF
clone size: -
J gene: TRBJ2-7
V gene: TRBV12-3/TRBV12-4
D gene: -

CDR3 DNA: TGTGCCAGCAGCGTAGGAGGGGAGGATGGCTACACCTTC
CDR3 protein: CASSVGGEDGYTF
clone size: -
J gene: TRBJ1-2
V gene: TRBV11-3
D gene: -

CDR3 DNA: TGCGCCAGCAGCCAAGGGCGGAATGTCGACAGCAGCTACACCTTC
CDR3 protein: CASSQGRNVDSSYTF
clone size: -
J gene: TRBJ1-2
V gene: TRBV4-1
D gene: -

CDR3 DNA: TGCAGTGCTCGGAAGCCCCAGCATTTT
CDR3 protein: CSARKPQHF
clone size: -
J gene: TRBJ1-5
V gene: TRBV20-1
D gene: -

CDR3 DNA: TGTGCCAGCAGCCCAGGGACAGACTCTGGAAACACCATATATTTT
CDR3 protein: CASSPGTDSGNTIYF
clone size: -
J gene: TRBJ1-3
V gene: TRBV7-7
D gene: TRBD1

CDR3 DNA: TGTGCCAGCAGTATACCGACAGGGGGAAATCAGCCCCAGCATTTT
CDR3 protein: CASSIPTGGNQPQHF
clone size: -
J gene: TRBJ1-5
V gene: TRBV6-5
D gene: TRBD1

CDR3 DNA: TGTGCCAGCAGACCCGGTACTAGAAGGGAGCAGTACTTC
CDR3 protein: CASRPGTRREQYF
clone size: -
J gene: TRBJ2-7
V gene: TRBV6-5
D gene: -

CDR3 DNA: TGTGCCAGCAGCGTAGATGTCAGTATACAAGAGACCCAGTACTTC
CDR3 protein: CASSVDVSIQETQYF
clone size: -
J gene: TRBJ2-5
V gene: TRBV9
D gene: -

CDR3 DNA: TGTGCCAGCAGCACCCGACAGGGGGCCTATGGCTACACCTTC
CDR3 protein: CASSTRQGAYGYTF
clone size: -
J gene: TRBJ1-2
V gene: TRBV5-6
D gene: TRBD1

CDR3 DNA: TGTGCCAGCAGTTACAGGGTAGGGTCGTCTGGAAACACCATATATTTT
CDR3 protein: CASSYRVGSSGNTIYF
clone size: -
J gene: TRBJ1-3
V gene: TRBV6-6
D gene: -

CDR3 DNA: TGTGCCAGTTCACGCGCATCAAACTATGGCTACACCTTC
CDR3 protein: CASSRASNYGYTF
clone size: -
J gene: TRBJ1-2
V gene: TRBV6-5
D gene: -

CDR3 DNA: TGTGCCAGCCACGATGGGAATTCACCCCTCCACTTT
CDR3 protein: CASHDGNSPLHF
clone size: -
J gene: TRBJ1-6
V gene: TRBV9
D gene: -

CDR3 DNA: TGTGCCTGGAGTGTTGCGGGGGGGGTCACTGAAGCTTTCTTT
CDR3 protein: CAWSVAGGVTEAFF
clone size: -
J gene: TRBJ1-1
V gene: TRBV30
D gene: -

CDR3 DNA: TGTGCCAGCAGCTTATTGGGACGGTTGAGCTCTGGGGCCAACGTCCTGACTTTC
CDR3 protein: CASSLLGRLSSGANVLTF
clone size: -
J gene: TRBJ2-6
V gene: TRBV7-3
D gene: -

CDR3 DNA: TGTGCCAGCAGCCCAGCCAACTCTATGGCTAAAGGCTACACCTTC
CDR3 protein: CASSPANSMAKGYTF
clone size: -
J gene: TRBJ1-2
V gene: TRBV7-2
D gene: -

CDR3 DNA: TGCGCCAGCAGCTTGGCGAGCCCCTTGGATGAGCAGTTCTTC
CDR3 protein: CASSLASPLDEQFF
clone size: once
J gene: TRBJ2-1
V gene: TRBV5-1
D gene: -

CDR3 DNA: TGCGCCAGCAGTCGCTTCCAGCCCCTCACGACAGGACGGGCCCTCATCCCCGGAAACTATGGCTACACCTTC
CDR3 protein: CASSRFQPLTTGRALIPGNYGYTF
clone size: once
J gene: TRBJ1-2
V gene: TRBV23-1
D gene: -

CDR3 DNA: TGTGCCATCAGTGAGTCGGGGACAGGGGGCGAGTCACCCCTCCACTTT
CDR3 protein: CAISESGTGGESPLHF
clone size: -
J gene: TRBJ1-6
V gene: TRBV10-3
D gene: TRBD1

CDR3 DNA: TGTGCCAGCTCACCTCCGGGACAGGGCAAGCTCCTGGATTCACCCCTCCACTTT
CDR3 protein: CASSPPGQGKLLDSPLHF
clone size: -
J gene: TRBJ1-6
V gene: TRBV18
D gene: TRBD1

CDR3 DNA: TGTGCCAGCAGTTTAAGTCGTCTGGGCCCGGAATTCTTC
CDR3 protein: CASSLSRLGPEFF
clone size: -
J gene: TRBJ2-1
V gene: TRBV27
D gene: -

CDR3 DNA: TGTGCCAGCAGTCGCAGGAACACCGGGGAGCTGTTTTTT
CDR3 protein: CASSRRNTGELFF
clone size: -
J gene: TRBJ2-2
V gene: TRBV12-3/TRBV12-4
D gene: -

CDR3 DNA: TGTGCCAGCAGCTTAGTCGCCGGGGGCGGAAACTATGGCTACACCTTC
CDR3 protein: CASSLVAGGGNYGYTF
clone size: -
J gene: TRBJ1-2
V gene: TRBV7-6
D gene: -

CDR3 DNA: TGCGCCAGCAGCTTGGGGGGTCTGGAGACCCAGTACTTC
CDR3 protein: CASSLGGLETQYF
clone size: -
J gene: TRBJ2-5
V gene: TRBV5-1
D gene: -

CDR3 DNA: TGTGCCAGCGGAACGCCAGGGGTCCCCCATCAGCCCCAGCATTTT
CDR3 protein: CASGTPGVPHQPQHF
clone size: -
J gene: TRBJ1-5
V gene: TRBV6-5
D gene: -

CDR3 DNA: TGTGCCACCACCGGGGTTAGCACAGATACGCAGTATTTT
CDR3 protein: CATTGVSTDTQYF
clone size: -
J gene: TRBJ2-3
V gene: TRBV24-1
D gene: -